What follows are 16 T cell receptor beta chains derived from one specimen sequenced in a study of identical twins. MiXCR, run by TCRdb on the 5' RACE reads, gives a single entry per CDR3 protein. The sample consists of 1.5 million to 2 million distinct CDR3 sequences, under 35% of them appearing once. The sample was cord blood. These receptors came from a newborn girl in good health.

In this sample, this clonotype turned up a few times. The J gene is TRBJ2-1, the V gene TRBV28, with a weak D call TRBD1 (6 bases). The CDR3 is made up of 15 amino acids. The ends were cut back, 6 bases at V and 7 bases at J, with 19 bases in the middle. CDR1 and CDR2 (germline): MDHEN, SYDVKM. The CDR3 protein is CASSSNRVKGNEQFF. In DNA form, the CDR3 reads TGTGCCAGCAGCTCGAACAGGGTAAAGGGGAATGAGCAGTTCTTC.

This chain links TRBV27 with TRBJ1-1; D is undetermined. V lost 6 bases to trimming and J lost 1 base, with 12 bases between them. CDR3 length: 14 amino acids. CDR1 and CDR2 (germline): MNHEY, SMNVEV (reference sequence). CDR3 protein: CASRAGMSNTEAFF. CDR3 bases: TGTGCCAGCAGGGCTGGAATGTCGAACACTGAAGCTTTCTTT.

In its sample, this clonotype was seen many times. This chain connects TRBV20-1 to TRBJ2-7; 12 bases match TRBD2. The V gene's germline CDR1 is DFQATT and CDR2 SNEGSKA (reference sequence). The junction had 5 bases not matched to a gene; V was cut back by 6 bases and J by 2 bases. This CDR3 is built from 14 residues. The DNA of the CDR3 is TGCAGTGCGCCGGGACTAGCGGGCACCTACGAGCAGTACTTC. Translated, it gives CSAPGLAGTYEQYF.

J is TRBJ1-1 and V is TRBV10-3; 9 bases map to TRBD1. The germline V gene encodes CDR1 ENHRY and CDR2 SYGVKD. V lost 7 bases to trimming and J lost 4 bases; unmatched junction nucleotides: 10. The CDR3 loop spans 15 amino acids. The chain's CDR3 is CAIKSTGGFGTEAFF. Here the CDR3 DNA reads TGTGCCATCAAGTCGACAGGGGGATTTGGCACTGAAGCTTTCTTT.

V usage is TRBV15 and J usage is TRBJ1-5; a weak D match, TRBD1 (6 bases). CDR3 size: 14 residues. CDR1 LNHNV and CDR2 YYDKDF come from the germline V gene (reference sequence). V was cut by 4 bases and J by 5 bases, with 12 bases left in between. CDR3: CATSTVNRDQPQHF. The CDR3 DNA is TGTGCCACCAGCACCGTTAACAGGGATCAGCCCCAGCATTTT.

This clonotype was observed a few times. The chain carries TRBV5-1 and TRBJ1-2, with D possibly TRBD1 on 5 matching bases. The length of the CDR3 is 17 residues. Trimming removed 0 bases from V and 0 bases from J, with 15 bases in between. CDR1 and CDR2 (germline): SGHRS, YFSETQ. CDR3 in DNA: TGCGCCAGCAGCTTGGGTCTCCCAGGGATAACTAACTATGGCTACACCTTC. The encoded protein is CASSLGLPGITNYGYTF.

This clonotype came up a few times. The chain links TRBV10-3 to TRBJ1-3; the match to TRBD1 covers 8 bases. Per the germline V gene, CDR1 is ENHRY and CDR2 is SYGVKD. The CDR3 spans 16 residues. The V gene end was trimmed by 11 bases and the J gene end by 2 bases; junction bases not matched to a gene: 14. CDR3 DNA sequence: TGTGCCGTCCTCGAAATTGGACAGGGAACTGGAAACACCATATATTTT. It specifies CAVLEIGQGTGNTIYF.

There are many counts of this clonotype. This chain links TRBV29-1 with TRBJ2-5; D is unclear. Per germline, CDR1 SQVTM and CDR2 ANQGSEA. V was clipped by 1 base and J by 3 bases, with 9 bases between them. The CDR3 consists of 13 residues. The CDR3 region is CSVEVRTKETQYF. CDR3 bases: TGCAGCGTTGAAGTTCGCACAAAAGAGACCCAGTACTTC.

Regarding this clonotype: This may be a read error: a much more frequent sequence differs by one nucleotide. The chain employs TRBV6-5 and TRBJ2-7; TRBD1 is a possible D gene (5 bases). CDR1 is MNHEY, CDR2 SVGAGI, per germline. The CDR3 consists of 13 residues. The CDR3 sequence is CAGSYRSSYEQYF. The CDR3 DNA follows: TGTGCCGGCAGTTACAGGAGCTCCTACGAGCAGTACTTC.

This chain uses TRBV3-1 with TRBJ2-3; 8 bases are shared with TRBD2. The junction had 14 bases not matched to a gene; V was cut back by 5 bases and J by 4 bases. CDR3 length: 17 residues. Germline V lookup: CDR1 LGHDT, CDR2 YNNKEL (reference sequence). In nucleotides, the CDR3 is TGTGCCAGCAGCGGCCGGGGGCGGGAGGTGTTAGCAGATACGCAGTATTTT. Translated: CASSGRGREVLADTQYF.

The V call is TRBV12-3 or TRBV12-4, the J call TRBJ2-5; no clear D gene. Judging by the DNA end, TRBJ2-4 fits better; the J call may be wrong. CDR3 length: 15 amino acids. CDR3 residues: CASSFESPAKNIQYF. The CDR3, as DNA: TGTGCCAGCAGTTTTGAATCCCCGGCCAAAAACATTCAGTACTTC.

This clonotype occurred many times. This chain uses TRBV12-3 or TRBV12-4 with TRBJ1-2, with a weak D call TRBD1 (5 bases). The CDR3 covers 13 residues. V was cut by 7 bases and J by 4 bases, with 13 bases left in between. CDR3 amino acids: CASTSTVFYGYTF. In DNA, the CDR3 is TGTGCCAGCACCTCGACAGTTTTCTATGGCTACACCTTC.

This clonotype was detected ten times or more. V is TRBV4-2 and J is TRBJ2-7; 10 positions match TRBD1. The V gene's germline CDR1 is LGHNA and CDR2 YNFKEQ. This CDR3 is built from 14 residues. The junction had 1 base not matched to a gene; V was cut back by 1 base and J by 4 bases. CDR3 in amino acids: CASSQGDRGYEQYF. The CDR3 DNA sequence: TGTGCCAGCAGCCAAGGGGACAGGGGTTACGAGCAGTACTTC.

This sequence joins TRBV3-1 and TRBJ1-6, with D possibly being TRBD1 (6 bases). The CDR3 loop spans 16 amino acids. Germline loops: CDR1 LGHDT, CDR2 YNNKEL (reference sequence). V lost 3 bases and J 4 bases, leaving 13 bases between the germline ends. The CDR3 loop is CASSHRQDGYNSPLHF. CDR3 bases: TGTGCCAGCAGCCACAGACAGGACGGATATAATTCACCCCTCCACTTT.

The chain is built from TRBV28 and TRBJ2-1; D ambiguous. Trimming left V 6 bases short and J 2 bases short, with 11 bases between. Germline lookup yields CDR1 MDHEN and CDR2 SYDVKM. The CDR3 sequence is 14 residues long. CDR3 coding DNA: TGTGCCAGCAGAGGTCAGATTGCCTACAATGAGCAGTTCTTC. Translation gives CASRGQIAYNEQFF.

The J gene is TRBJ2-5, the V gene TRBV3-1, with D hard to call. There are 14 residues in the CDR3. CDR1 is LGHDT, CDR2 YNNKEL, per germline (reference sequence). Trimming took 1 base from V and 5 from J, leaving 11 bases between them. CDR3 sequence: CASSQVVSWETQYF. CDR3 DNA sequence: TGTGCCAGCAGCCAAGTGGTTAGTTGGGAGACCCAGTACTTC.